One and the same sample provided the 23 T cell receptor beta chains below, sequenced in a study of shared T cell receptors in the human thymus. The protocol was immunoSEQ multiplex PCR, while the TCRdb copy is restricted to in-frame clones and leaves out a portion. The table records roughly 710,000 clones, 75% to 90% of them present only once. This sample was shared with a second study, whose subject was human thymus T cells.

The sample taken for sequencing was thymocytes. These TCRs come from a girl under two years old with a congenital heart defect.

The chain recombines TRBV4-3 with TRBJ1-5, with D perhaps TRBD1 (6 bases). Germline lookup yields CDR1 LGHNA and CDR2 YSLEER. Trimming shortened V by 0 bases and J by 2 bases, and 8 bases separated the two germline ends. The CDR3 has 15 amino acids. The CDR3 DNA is TGCGCCAGCAGCCAAGATTGGGGGCGCAATCAGCCCCAGCATTTT. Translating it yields CASSQDWGRNQPQHF.

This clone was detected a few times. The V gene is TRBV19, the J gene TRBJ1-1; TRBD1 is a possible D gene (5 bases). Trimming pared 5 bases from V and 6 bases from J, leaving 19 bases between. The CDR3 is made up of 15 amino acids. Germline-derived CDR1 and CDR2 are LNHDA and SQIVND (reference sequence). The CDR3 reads CASSLQGGRRAEAFF. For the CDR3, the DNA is TGTGCCAGTAGTCTCCAGGGCGGGCGGAGGGCTGAAGCTTTCTTT.

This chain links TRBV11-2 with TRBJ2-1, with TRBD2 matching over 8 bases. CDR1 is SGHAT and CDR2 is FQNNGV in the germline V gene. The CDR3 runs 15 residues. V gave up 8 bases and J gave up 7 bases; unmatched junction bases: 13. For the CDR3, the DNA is TGTGCCAGCTTAAAACCGGGGGGGGGACCTAATGAGCAGTTCTTC. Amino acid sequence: CASLKPGGGPNEQFF. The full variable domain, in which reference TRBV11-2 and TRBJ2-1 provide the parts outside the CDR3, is EAGVAQSPRYKIIEKRQSVAFWCNPISGHATLYWYQQILGQGPKLLIQFQNNGVVDDSQLPKDRFSAERLKGVDSTLKIQPAKLEDSAVYLCASLKPGGGPNEQFFGPGTRLTVL.

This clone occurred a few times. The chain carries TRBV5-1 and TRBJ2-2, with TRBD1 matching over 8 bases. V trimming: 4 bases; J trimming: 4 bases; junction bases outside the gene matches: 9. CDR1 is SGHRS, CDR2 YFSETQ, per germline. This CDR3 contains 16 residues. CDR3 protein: CASSRGQGSSTGELFF. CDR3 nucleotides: TGCGCCAGCAGCCGTGGACAGGGTTCTTCCACCGGGGAGCTGTTTTTT.

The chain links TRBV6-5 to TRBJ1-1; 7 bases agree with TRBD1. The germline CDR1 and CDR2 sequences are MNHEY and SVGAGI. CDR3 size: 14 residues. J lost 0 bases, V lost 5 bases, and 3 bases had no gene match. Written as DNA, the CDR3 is TGTGCCAGCAGTATCAGGGGGGTGAACACTGAAGCTTTCTTT. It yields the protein CASSIRGVNTEAFF.

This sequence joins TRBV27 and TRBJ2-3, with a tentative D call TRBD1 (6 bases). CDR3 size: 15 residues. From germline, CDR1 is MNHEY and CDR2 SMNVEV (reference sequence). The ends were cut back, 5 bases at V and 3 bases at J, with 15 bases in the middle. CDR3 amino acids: CASSPTGLETDTQYF. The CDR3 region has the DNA TGTGCCAGCAGTCCCACAGGGCTTGAAACAGATACGCAGTATTTT.

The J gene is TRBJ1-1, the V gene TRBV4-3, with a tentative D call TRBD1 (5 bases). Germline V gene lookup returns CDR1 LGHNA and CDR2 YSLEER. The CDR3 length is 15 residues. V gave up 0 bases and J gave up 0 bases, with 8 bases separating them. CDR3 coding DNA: TGCGCCAGCAGCCAAGAACGACAGATGAACACTGAAGCTTTCTTT. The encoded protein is CASSQERQMNTEAFF.

In nucleotides, the CDR3 is TGTGCCAGCAGTGATGAGAACAGGGGACCTAATGAAAAACTGTTTTTT. It specifies CASSDENRGPNEKLFF. The genes are TRBV6-1 and TRBJ1-4; 7 nucleotides match TRBD1. The CDR3 runs to 16 residues. V lost 3 bases, J lost 3 bases, and 7 bases stayed unmatched. CDR1 and CDR2 (germline): MNHNS, SASEGT.

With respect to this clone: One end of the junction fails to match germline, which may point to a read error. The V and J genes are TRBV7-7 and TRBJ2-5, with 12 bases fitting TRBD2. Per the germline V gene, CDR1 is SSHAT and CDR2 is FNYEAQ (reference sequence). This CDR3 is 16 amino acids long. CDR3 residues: CASSHGTSGYQETQYF. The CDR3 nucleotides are TGTGCTAGCAGCCATGGGACTAGCGGGTACCAAGAGACCCAGTACTTC.

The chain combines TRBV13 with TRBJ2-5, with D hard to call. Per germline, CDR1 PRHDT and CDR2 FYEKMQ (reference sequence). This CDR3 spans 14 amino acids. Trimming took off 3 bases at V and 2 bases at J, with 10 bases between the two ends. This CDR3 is CASSFTTPQETQYF. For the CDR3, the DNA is TGTGCCAGCAGCTTTACGACTCCGCAAGAGACCCAGTACTTC.

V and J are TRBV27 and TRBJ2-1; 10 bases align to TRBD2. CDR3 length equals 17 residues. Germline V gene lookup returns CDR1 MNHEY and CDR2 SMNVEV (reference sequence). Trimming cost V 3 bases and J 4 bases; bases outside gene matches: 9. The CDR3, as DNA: TGTGCCAGCAGTTTTGTGCCCGGACTAGCGGATTACAATGAGCAGTTCTTC. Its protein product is CASSFVPGLADYNEQFF.

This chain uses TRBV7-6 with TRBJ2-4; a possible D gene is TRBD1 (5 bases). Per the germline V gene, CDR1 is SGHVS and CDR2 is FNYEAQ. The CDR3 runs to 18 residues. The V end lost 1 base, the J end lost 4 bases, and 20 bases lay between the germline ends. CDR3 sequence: CASSLVGREEGGKNIQYF. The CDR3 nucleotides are TGTGCCAGCAGCTTAGTTGGCAGGGAAGAAGGTGGGAAAAACATTCAGTACTTC.

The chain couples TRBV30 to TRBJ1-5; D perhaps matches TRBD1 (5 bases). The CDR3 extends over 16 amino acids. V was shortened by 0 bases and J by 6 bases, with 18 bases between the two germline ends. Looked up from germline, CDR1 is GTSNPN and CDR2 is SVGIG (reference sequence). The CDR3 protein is CAWSVRGRAGGQPQHF. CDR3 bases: TGTGCCTGGAGTGTTAGGGGCAGGGCGGGGGGTCAGCCCCAGCATTTT.

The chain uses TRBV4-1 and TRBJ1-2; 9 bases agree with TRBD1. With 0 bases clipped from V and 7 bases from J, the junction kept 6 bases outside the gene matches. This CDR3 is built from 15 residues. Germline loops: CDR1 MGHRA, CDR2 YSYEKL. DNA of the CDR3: TGCGCCAGCAGCCAAGATGCGGGACAGGGTGGTGGCTACACCTTC. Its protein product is CASSQDAGQGGGYTF.

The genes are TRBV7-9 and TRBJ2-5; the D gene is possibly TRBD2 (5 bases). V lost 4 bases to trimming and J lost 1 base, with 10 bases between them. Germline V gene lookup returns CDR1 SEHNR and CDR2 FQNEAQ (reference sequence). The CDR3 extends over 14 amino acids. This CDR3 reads CASSSRGSQETQYF. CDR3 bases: TGTGCCAGCAGCTCGCGAGGGAGCCAAGAGACCCAGTACTTC.

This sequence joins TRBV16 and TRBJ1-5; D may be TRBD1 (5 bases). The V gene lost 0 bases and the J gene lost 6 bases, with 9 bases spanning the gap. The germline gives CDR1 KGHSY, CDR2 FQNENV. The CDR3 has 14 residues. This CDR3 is CASSQSWRGQPQHF. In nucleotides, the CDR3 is TGTGCCAGCAGCCAATCGTGGAGGGGTCAGCCCCAGCATTTT.

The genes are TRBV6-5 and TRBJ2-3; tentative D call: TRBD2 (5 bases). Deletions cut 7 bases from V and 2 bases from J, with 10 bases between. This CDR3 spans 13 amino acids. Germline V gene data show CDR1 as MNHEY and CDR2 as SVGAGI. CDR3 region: CASKASTTDTQYF. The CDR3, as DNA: TGTGCCAGCAAGGCTAGCACCACAGATACGCAGTATTTT.

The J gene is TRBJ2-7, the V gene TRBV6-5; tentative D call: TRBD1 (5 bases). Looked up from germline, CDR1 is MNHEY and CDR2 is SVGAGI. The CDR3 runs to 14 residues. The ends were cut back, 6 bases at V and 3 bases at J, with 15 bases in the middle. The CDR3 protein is CASRRKTEYYEQYF. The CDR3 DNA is TGTGCCAGCAGAAGGAAGACAGAGTACTACGAGCAGTACTTC.

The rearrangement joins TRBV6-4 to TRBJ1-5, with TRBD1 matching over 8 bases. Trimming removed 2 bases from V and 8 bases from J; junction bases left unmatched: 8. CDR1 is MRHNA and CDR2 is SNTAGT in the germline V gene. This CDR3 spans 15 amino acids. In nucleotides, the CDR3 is TGTGCCAGCAGTGACCAGGGACAGGCCCTGGAGCCCCAGCATTTT. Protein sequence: CASSDQGQALEPQHF.

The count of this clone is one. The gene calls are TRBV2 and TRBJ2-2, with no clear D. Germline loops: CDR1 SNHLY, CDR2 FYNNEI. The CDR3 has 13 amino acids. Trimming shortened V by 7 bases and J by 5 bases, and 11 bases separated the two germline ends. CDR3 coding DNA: TGTGCCAGCACCCACCCCGGGACCGGGGAGCTGTTTTTT. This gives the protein CASTHPGTGELFF.

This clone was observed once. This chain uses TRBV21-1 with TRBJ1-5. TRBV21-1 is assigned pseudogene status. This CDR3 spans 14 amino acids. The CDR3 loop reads CASSKAGVWQPQHF. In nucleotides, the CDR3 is TGTGCCAGCAGCAAAGCCGGGGTGTGGCAGCCCCAGCATTTT.

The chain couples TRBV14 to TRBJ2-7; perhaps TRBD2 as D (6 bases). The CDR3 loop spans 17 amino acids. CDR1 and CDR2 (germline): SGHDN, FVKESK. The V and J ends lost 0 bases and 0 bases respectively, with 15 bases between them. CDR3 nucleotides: TGTGCCAGCAGCCAAGATCTGGCGGGGATGGTCTCCTACGAGCAGTACTTC. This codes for CASSQDLAGMVSYEQYF.

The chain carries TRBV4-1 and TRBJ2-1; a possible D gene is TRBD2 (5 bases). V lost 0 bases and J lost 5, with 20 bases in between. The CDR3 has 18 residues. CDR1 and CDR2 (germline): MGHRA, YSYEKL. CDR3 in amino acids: CASSQDLIGKRVHNEQFF. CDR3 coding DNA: TGCGCCAGCAGCCAAGATTTGATAGGGAAGAGGGTACACAATGAGCAGTTCTTC.